These 16 T cell receptor beta chains came from one sample sequenced in a study of neurological immune-mediated disorders. TCRdb processed the 5' RACE reads anew with MiXCR; each CDR3 protein has one entry. The sample yields around 65,000 distinct CDR3 sequences, approximately 5.1% seen once. Material for sequencing was PBMCs. These receptors all come from a human donor with multiple sclerosis. The donor label of this sample is uncertain.

V usage is TRBV6-2 or TRBV6-3 and J usage is TRBJ2-1; 7 bases are shared with TRBD2. The CDR3 length is 15 residues. Germline CDR1 MNHEY, CDR2 SVGEGT. Trimming cost V 4 bases and J 14 bases; bases outside gene matches: 17. The CDR3 DNA is TGTGCCAGCAGTTCAGTGGCTGACCAGACTAGCTCGGAGTTCTTC. Translation gives CASSSVADQTSSEFF.

This clonotype has a count of ten or more. This chain uses TRBV20-1 with TRBJ2-2; D is unclear. The CDR3 has 14 residues. Germline V CDR1 and CDR2: DFQATT, SNEGSKA (reference sequence). V lost 7 bases and J 6 bases, leaving 18 bases between the germline ends. CDR3 in DNA: TGCAGTGGAACGGAAGACCCGAAGTCCGGGGAGCTGTTTTTT. It is translated as CSGTEDPKSGELFF.

There are many counts of this clonotype. V is TRBV7-6 and J is TRBJ2-7; weak D call: TRBD2 (7 bases). The CDR3 has 15 amino acids. From germline, CDR1 is SGHVS and CDR2 FNYEAQ. V was cut by 1 base and J by 0 bases, with 10 bases left in between. The CDR3 bases are TGTGCCAGCAGCTTAGAGGGGGGGAGCTCCTACGAGCAGTACTTC. This sequence encodes CASSLEGGSSYEQYF.

This rearrangement joins TRBV12-5 to TRBJ2-5; D could derive from TRBD1 or TRBD2 (6 bases each). Germline CDR1 reads LGHNT; CDR2 reads FRNRAP. This CDR3 contains 14 residues. The CDR3 region is CAGLGGRDQETQYF. CDR3 coding DNA: TGTGCGGGGCTCGGGGGCCGTGACCAAGAGACCCAGTACTTC.

This clonotype was counted ten times or more. The chain is built from TRBV5-1 and TRBJ2-1; D is possibly TRBD1 (5 bases). Looked up from germline, CDR1 is SGHRS and CDR2 is YFSETQ. V was shortened by 0 bases and J by 13 bases, with 14 bases between the two germline ends. This CDR3 comprises 13 residues. CDR3 amino acids: CASSLDPDMLQFF. The CDR3 DNA reads TGCGCCAGCAGCTTGGATCCGGACATGCTCCAGTTCTTC.

This clonotype came up many times. The chain employs TRBV5-1 and TRBJ2-7, with D perhaps being TRBD1 or TRBD2 (5 bases each). The V end lost 1 base, the J end lost 6 bases, and 14 bases lay between the germline ends. Germline values: CDR1 SGHRS, CDR2 YFSETQ. The CDR3 spans 14 residues. CDR3 region: CASSLIGDQGEQYF. CDR3 in DNA: TGCGCCAGCAGCTTGATTGGGGACCAGGGCGAGCAGTACTTC. Filled out from reference TRBV5-1 and TRBJ2-7, the complete variable domain reads KAGVTQTPRYLIKTRGQQVTLSCSPISGHRSVSWYQQTPGQGLQFLFEYFSETQRNKGNFPGRFSGRQFSNSRSEMNVSTLELGDSALYLCASSLIGDQGEQYFGPGTRLTVT.

This clonotype was counted many times. This chain uses TRBV9 with TRBJ2-7; D unresolved. Germline V gene data show CDR1 as SGDLS and CDR2 as YYNGEE. V lost 5 bases and J lost 5, with 11 bases in between. The CDR3 contains 12 residues. This CDR3 is CASSLTGHEQYF. Written as DNA, the CDR3 is TGTGCCAGCAGTCTCACTGGGCACGAGCAGTACTTC.

This clonotype showed up many times. The chain uses TRBV10-3 and TRBJ1-5; D is possibly TRBD1 (5 bases). V lost 6 bases, J lost 1 base, and 13 bases lay in between. The CDR3 length is 15 residues. Germline values: CDR1 ENHRY, CDR2 SYGVKD. In DNA form, the CDR3 reads TGTGCCATCAGGGAGACAGCTTTGAGCAATCAGCCCCAGCATTTT. It translates to CAIRETALSNQPQHF.

This clonotype was seen repeatedly, ten times or more. This chain uses TRBV5-5 with TRBJ2-1, with D perhaps TRBD2 (7 bases). V was clipped by 4 bases and J by 6 bases, with 17 bases between them. CDR1 SGHKS and CDR2 YYEKEE come from the germline V gene (reference sequence). There are 15 residues in the CDR3. The CDR3 DNA follows: TGTGCCAGCAGCCTTACGGGGGGCCCGATCAATGAGCAGTTCTTC. Translated, it gives CASSLTGGPINEQFF.

The sample holds many counts of this clonotype. The J gene is TRBJ1-2, the V gene TRBV5-6, with TRBD1 matching 9 bases. The J segment lost 4 bases and the V segment lost 5 bases, leaving 12 bases of the junction unmatched. CDR3 length: 16 residues. Germline V gives CDR1 SGHDT, CDR2 YYEEEE. The chain's CDR3 is CASRTTGTGLPYGYTF. In DNA form, the CDR3 reads TGTGCCAGCAGGACGACCGGGACAGGGTTGCCCTATGGCTACACCTTC.

Many counts were recorded for this clonotype. J is TRBJ1-6 and V is TRBV30; D is perhaps TRBD1 (5 bases). The V end lost 2 bases, the J end lost 13 bases, and 12 bases lay between the germline ends. This CDR3 region has 12 residues. Germline-derived CDR1 and CDR2 are GTSNPN and SVGIG (reference sequence). The CDR3 spells CAWSSGGGPLHF. In DNA, the CDR3 is TGTGCCTGGAGTTCCGGGGGTGGGCCCCTCCACTTT.

This chain uses TRBV5-1 with TRBJ2-2, with 9 positions matching TRBD1. Per germline, CDR1 SGHRS and CDR2 YFSETQ. After removal of 2 bases from V and 4 bases from J, the junction contained 3 bases not matched to a gene. The CDR3 spans 15 residues. Here the CDR3 DNA reads TGCGCCAGCAGCTTAACGACAGGGGGCACCGGGGAGCTGTTTTTT. Translating gives CASSLTTGGTGELFF.

This clonotype has ten or more counts. The chain recombines TRBV9 with TRBJ1-1; 9 bases are a match to TRBD1. V trimming: 3 bases; J trimming: 5 bases; junction bases outside the gene matches: 11. This CDR3 has 16 residues. CDR1 and CDR2 (germline): SGDLS, YYNGEE. Written as DNA, the CDR3 is TGTGCCAGCAGCGGCGGGACAGGGCTAAGGACTACTGAAGCTTTCTTT. Amino acid sequence: CASSGGTGLRTTEAFF.

The table lists this clonotype with many counts. The chain links TRBV15 to TRBJ2-3, with a tentative D call TRBD1 (6 bases). CDR3 length: 15 residues. With 2 bases removed from V and 5 bases from J, the gap between germline ends came to 14 bases. Germline V gene lookup returns CDR1 LNHNV and CDR2 YYDKDF (reference sequence). The CDR3 region has the DNA TGTGCCACCAGCAGAAGCCCAGGGACACGAGATACGCAGTATTTT. This sequence encodes CATSRSPGTRDTQYF. Full variable domain (remainder filled in from reference TRBV15 and TRBJ2-3): DAMVIQNPRYQVTQFGKPVTLSCSQTLNHNVMYWYQQKSSQAPKLLFHYYDKDFNNEADTPDNFQSRRPNTSFCFLDIRSPGLGDTAMYLCATSRSPGTRDTQYFGPGTRLTVL.

In this sample, this clonotype turned up many times. The V gene is TRBV4-1, the J gene TRBJ1-5; D is unclear. The V and J ends lost 1 base and 0 bases respectively, with 7 bases between them. Germline V gene data show CDR1 as MGHRA and CDR2 as YSYEKL. The CDR3 loop spans 15 amino acids. DNA for the CDR3: TGCGCCAGCAGCCAAGGAGCGGCTAGCAATCAGCCCCAGCATTTT. Protein: CASSQGAASNQPQHF.

There are many counts of this clonotype. V and J are TRBV7-8 and TRBJ1-2; D may be TRBD1 (6 bases). This CDR3 comprises 13 residues. Germline values: CDR1 SGHVS, CDR2 FQNEAQ. Trimming removed 7 bases from V and 8 bases from J, with 17 bases in between. CDR3 sequence reads: CASTLGGAEGYTF. CDR3 nucleotides: TGTGCCAGCACTCTAGGGGGGGCGGAAGGCTACACCTTC.